The 18 T cell receptor beta chains given below trace back to one sample, sequenced in a study of beta chain features in type 1 diabetes. Study-wide results and limits: For Type 1 diabetes patients, all four CD4+ subsets carried TCRB CDR3s that were moderately but significantly shorter.

Isolated RNA was reverse transcribed in full, so expressed TCRB transcripts were sequenced. Clones were read by immunoSEQ multiplex PCR, and TCRdb kept only the in-frame ones, dropping some. The data hold tens of thousands of clones, with 65% to 70% observed a single time. The antigens these receptors bind are not known. Sequencing was done on a sample of Tregs from blood. These TCRs come from a man aged 30-40 years with type 1 diabetes. Some clones in this sample may be carry-over from other donors' samples.

The chain has TRBV6-6 and TRBJ2-1, with a tentative D call TRBD1 (5 bases). The CDR3 extends over 16 amino acids. Trimming left V 6 bases short and J 0 bases short, with 15 bases between. Germline CDR1 and CDR2: MNHNY and SVGAGI (reference sequence). This CDR3 is CASRKKQVSSYNEQFF. Written as DNA, the CDR3 is TGTGCCAGCAGAAAAAAACAGGTGTCCTCCTACAATGAGCAGTTCTTC.

This clone was observed once. The chain recombines TRBV5-1 with TRBJ2-1; TRBD1 might be the D (6 bases). Germline loops: CDR1 SGHRS, CDR2 YFSETQ. The CDR3 spans 13 residues. Trimming pared 5 bases from V and 3 bases from J, leaving 9 bases between. DNA for the CDR3: TGCGCCAGCAGGGGGGCTAACTACAATGAGCAGTTCTTC. Translating it yields CASRGANYNEQFF.

The genes are TRBV20-1 and TRBJ2-1; 7 bases match TRBD2. V trimming: 0 bases; J trimming: 12 bases; junction bases outside the gene matches: 2. Germline lookup yields CDR1 DFQATT and CDR2 SNEGSKA (reference sequence). The length of the CDR3 is 11 residues. CDR3 residues: CSARDQRGQFF. CDR3 nucleotides: TGCAGTGCTAGAGATCAGCGGGGGCAGTTCTTC.

This sequence joins TRBV7-9 and TRBJ2-5; a possible D gene is TRBD2 (5 bases). CDR1 and CDR2 from the germline V gene are SEHNR and FQNEAQ (reference sequence). Trimming removed 1 base from V and 4 bases from J, with 10 bases in between. The CDR3 extends over 14 amino acids. The DNA for the CDR3 is TGTGCCAGCAGCTTAGGTATGGGAGCAGAGACCCAGTACTTC. Its protein is CASSLGMGAETQYF.

V and J are TRBV4-3 and TRBJ1-1, with D possibly matching TRBD1 (6 bases). Trimming removed 0 bases at V and 4 bases at J, with 9 bases between. The CDR3 consists of 14 residues. CDR1 and CDR2 from the germline V gene are LGHNA and YSLEER. CDR3 nucleotides: TGCGCCAGCAGCCAAGACAGGGGATTCACTGAAGCTTTCTTT. This translates into CASSQDRGFTEAFF.

This rearrangement joins TRBV5-1 to TRBJ1-2; a possible D gene is TRBD1 (6 bases). This CDR3 has 15 residues. Germline values: CDR1 SGHRS, CDR2 YFSETQ. V lost 5 bases, J lost 5 bases, and 19 bases lay in between. The CDR3 nucleotides are TGCGCCAGCAGATACAGACAGGAGGCTTATTATGGCTACACCTTC. Translation: CASRYRQEAYYGYTF.

V gene TRBV5-1 combines with J gene TRBJ2-2; 8 bases are a match to TRBD1. Per the germline V gene, CDR1 is SGHRS and CDR2 is YFSETQ. J lost 5 bases, V lost 4 bases, and 10 bases had no gene match. There are 16 residues in the CDR3. The CDR3 DNA follows: TGCGCCAGCAGCCCGCGGACAGGGCCCCCGACCGGGGAGCTGTTTTTT. Protein product: CASSPRTGPPTGELFF.

The chain uses TRBV2 and TRBJ1-5, with TRBD1 as a possible D gene (6 bases). Germline-derived CDR1 and CDR2 are SNHLY and FYNNEI. CDR3 size: 13 residues. Deletions cut 6 bases from V and 4 bases from J, with 10 bases between. The CDR3 DNA sequence: TGTGCCAGCAGATACAGGGCTAATCAGCCCCAGCATTTT. It encodes CASRYRANQPQHF.

The chain carries TRBV27 and TRBJ1-5; D remains unclear. Trimming cost V 5 bases and J 5 bases, with 7 bases left between them. The CDR3 extends over 12 amino acids. Germline V gives CDR1 MNHEY, CDR2 SMNVEV (reference sequence). In DNA, the CDR3 is TGTGCCAGCAGTAAGAGAGATCAGCCCCAGCATTTT. It codes for CASSKRDQPQHF.

The chain couples TRBV5-1 to TRBJ2-7; perhaps TRBD1 as D (6 bases). Trimming removed 0 bases at V and 2 bases at J, with 15 bases between. Germline V CDR1 and CDR2: SGHRS, YFSETQ. This CDR3 is built from 16 residues. The CDR3 reads CASSLATTGAAYEQYF. CDR3 sequence (DNA): TGCGCCAGCAGCTTGGCCACGACAGGTGCCGCCTACGAGCAGTACTTC.

The chain joins TRBV10-3 to TRBJ2-3; D not resolved. The CDR3 spans 15 residues. V was cut by 3 bases and J by 6 bases, with 16 bases left in between. Germline V gene data show CDR1 as ENHRY and CDR2 as SYGVKD. The DNA for the CDR3 is TGTGCCATCAGTGACTTGGTTAGAACCCGGGATACGCAGTATTTT. Translating it yields CAISDLVRTRDTQYF.

J is TRBJ2-1 and V is TRBV11-2; D is unclear. The CDR3 is made up of 13 amino acids. Trimming stripped 0 bases from V and 11 bases from J, with 11 bases between. The germline CDR1 and CDR2 sequences are SGHAT and FQNNGV. The CDR3 spells CASSLEWAAKQFF. The CDR3 DNA reads TGTGCCAGCAGCTTAGAATGGGCAGCCAAGCAGTTCTTC.

This chain joins TRBV5-1 and TRBJ2-6; D not certain. CDR1 is SGHRS and CDR2 is YFSETQ in the germline V gene. This CDR3 has 15 residues. The V gene lost 2 bases and the J gene lost 0 bases, with 6 bases spanning the gap. CDR3 nucleotide sequence: TGCGCCAGCAGCTTCGGTTTCTCTGGGGCCAACGTCCTGACTTTC. Its protein product is CASSFGFSGANVLTF.

This clone was counted a few times. The J gene is TRBJ2-1, the V gene TRBV18; TRBD2 is a possible D gene (6 bases). This CDR3 contains 16 residues. Looked up from germline, CDR1 is KGHSH and CDR2 is LQKENI. With 0 bases removed from V and 7 bases from J, the gap between germline ends came to 16 bases. This CDR3 is CASSPPVRRGGNEQFF. CDR3 nucleotide sequence: TGTGCCAGCTCACCACCGGTAAGGCGGGGCGGGAATGAGCAGTTCTTC. The full variable domain, rest sourced from reference TRBV18 and TRBJ2-1, is NAGVMQNPRHLVRRRGQEARLRCSPMKGHSHVYWYRQLPEEGLKFMVYLQKENIIDESGMPKERFSAEFPKEGPSILRIQQVVRGDSAAYFCASSPPVRRGGNEQFFGPGTRLTVL.

J is TRBJ2-5 and V is TRBV9; 10 positions agree with TRBD2. Losses at the gene ends were 0 bases for V and 1 base for J; bases not matched to a gene: 3. CDR1 is SGDLS, CDR2 YYNGEE, per germline. The CDR3 loop spans 16 amino acids. CDR3 sequence reads: CASSVAVAGGQETQYF. CDR3 sequence (DNA): TGTGCCAGCAGCGTAGCGGTAGCGGGGGGCCAAGAGACCCAGTACTTC.

This clone has more than one count but fewer than ten. This sequence joins TRBV5-4 and TRBJ2-7; 10 bases agree with TRBD1. The ends lost 5 bases at V and 4 bases at J; junction bases unmatched: 6. The CDR3 is 14 residues long. In germline, CDR1 is SGHNT, CDR2 YYREEE (reference sequence). CDR3 residues: CASSPGTGAYEQYF. The DNA of the CDR3 is TGTGCCAGCAGTCCCGGGACAGGGGCGTACGAGCAGTACTTC.

This clone occurred once. This chain links TRBV4-2 with TRBJ1-5; D not resolved. The CDR3 runs to 15 residues. The V and J ends lost 0 bases and 5 bases respectively, with 11 bases between them. Germline values: CDR1 LGHNA, CDR2 YNFKEQ. CDR3 amino acids: CASSQDKTNYQPQHF. CDR3 coding DNA: TGTGCCAGCAGCCAAGATAAGACAAATTATCAGCCCCAGCATTTT.

The CDR3 reads CASNPWGAQGFSGYTF. DNA of the CDR3: TGTGCCAGCAACCCGTGGGGGGCACAGGGGTTTTCTGGCTACACCTTC. This sequence joins TRBV2 and TRBJ1-2; 7 nucleotides agree with TRBD1. Germline V CDR1 and CDR2: SNHLY, FYNNEI. This CDR3 comprises 16 residues. After removal of 7 bases from V and 7 bases from J, the junction contained 18 bases not matched to a gene. The whole variable domain, filled in from reference TRBV2 and TRBJ1-2, reads EPEVTQTPSHQVTQMGQEVILRCVPISNHLYFYWYRQILGQKVEFLVSFYNNEISEKSEIFDDQFSVERPDGSNFTLKIRSTKLEDSAMYFCASNPWGAQGFSGYTFGSGTRLTVV.